This T cell receptor (beta chain) was captured by sequencing in a study of shared clonotypes between healthy human individuals. CD45RO-negative, CCR7-selected cells formed the naive CD8 fraction, which excluded terminally differentiated effector memory CD45RA+ cells. The CDR3 consists of 13 residues. Trimming took 1 base from V and 6 from J, leaving 10 bases between them. Looked up from germline, CDR1 is MGHDK and CDR2 is SYGVNS. Comments on this clone: The antigen remains undetermined.

Overall study findings and caveats: Estimated richness values were generally larger in naive subsets than in memory subsets.

The table came from immunoSEQ multiplex PCR; TCRdb's copy has only in-frame clones and leaves some out. Of 600,000 or so clones detected, about 95% appear once; the ten largest clones hold over 0.09%. The chain couples TRBV25-1 to TRBJ2-7; D unclear. Sequencing was done on a sample of naive CD8+ T cells sorted from blood. The receptor comes from a woman aged 25 to 39 in good health. The CDR3 DNA reads TGTGCCAGCAGTGAATTAAAGGCTTCCGAGCAGTACTTC. Protein product: CASSELKASEQYF.